What follows are 15 T cell receptor beta chains derived from one specimen sequenced in a study of T-cell reconstitution after alpha-beta-depleted transplantation in children (dated by TCRdb to the mid-2010s). Receptors were amplified or captured by PCR. Sequencing was performed on an Illumina HiSeq 2500. To normalize quantification of the TCRbeta repertoire, the TCR libraries were built with molecular barcoding that relied on unique molecular identifiers. In-frame beta chains were kept once TCRdb had trimmed the public reads at Q25 with fastp and called clones with MiXCR. Identical CDR3 protein sequences are pooled into one entry, listed with their most common genes and DNA. Within this sample are approximately 240,000 distinct CDR3 sequences, with roughly a tenth of them counted one time only. The leading ten clones occupy approximately 28% of the sample. The treatment or condition label for this specimen denotes: allogeneic hematopoietic cell transplantation with graft depleted of TCRalphabeta T cells and CD19 B cells.

Sequencing used PBMCs, obtained before TCRalphabeta/CD19-depleted stem cell transplant. These receptors were collected from a child less than two years old with acute myeloid leukemia, due to receive a stem cell transplant.

This clonotype showed up many times. The chain joins TRBV5-1 to TRBJ2-3, with D tentatively TRBD1 (6 bases). Germline V lookup: CDR1 SGHRS, CDR2 YFSETQ. Trimming removed 0 bases at V and 7 bases at J, with 12 bases between. This CDR3 spans 14 amino acids. DNA of the CDR3: TGCGCCAGCAGCTTGGGTGACAGGTTAAATACGCAGTATTTT. Translating it yields CASSLGDRLNTQYF. Complete variable domain (other parts from reference TRBV5-1 and TRBJ2-3): KAGVTQTPRYLIKTRGQQVTLSCSPISGHRSVSWYQQTPGQGLQFLFEYFSETQRNKGNFPGRFSGRQFSNSRSEMNVSTLELGDSALYLCASSLGDRLNTQYFGPGTRLTVL.

This clonotype was counted only a few times. The gene calls are TRBV30 and TRBJ2-7, with TRBD2 matching 9 bases. This CDR3 is 13 amino acids long. V lost 3 bases and J lost 2; bases outside the gene matches: 2. CDR1 and CDR2 (germline): GTSNPN, SVGIG (reference sequence). CDR3 in amino acids: CAWRTSGTYEQYF. The CDR3 region has the DNA TGTGCCTGGAGGACTAGCGGAACCTACGAGCAGTACTTC.

The sample holds many counts of this clonotype. V gene TRBV5-1 combines with J gene TRBJ2-1; 11 bases line up with TRBD2. This CDR3 has 16 amino acids. From germline, CDR1 is SGHRS and CDR2 YFSETQ. V lost 3 bases, J lost 2 bases, and 4 bases stayed unmatched. The CDR3 DNA reads TGCGCCAGCAGCTCCGGACTAGCGGGTACCTACAATGAGCAGTTCTTC. It yields the protein CASSSGLAGTYNEQFF.

In this sample, this clonotype turned up many times. The chain is built from TRBV6-5 and TRBJ1-2; D gene ambiguous. With 0 bases removed from V and 4 bases from J, the gap between germline ends came to 12 bases. Germline CDR1 reads MNHEY; CDR2 reads SVGAGI. The CDR3 is 15 amino acids. The CDR3 region has the DNA TGTGCCAGCAGTTACTCCCAGGCTAGTGTCTATGGCTACACCTTC. Protein product: CASSYSQASVYGYTF.

This clonotype was seen ten or more times. The chain joins TRBV12-3 or TRBV12-4 to TRBJ1-1, with D possibly being TRBD1 (5 bases). Trimming removed 6 bases from V and 1 base from J, with 21 bases in between. CDR3 length: 17 amino acids. CDR3 region: CASSPPGRGEANTEAFF. CDR3 coding DNA: TGTGCCAGCAGCCCTCCGGGGAGAGGGGAGGCGAACACTGAAGCTTTCTTT.

In its sample, this clonotype was seen many times. V usage is TRBV24-1 and J usage is TRBJ2-5; D gene ambiguous. The germline V gene has CDR1 KGHDR and CDR2 SFDVKD. This CDR3 spans 13 amino acids. V lost 3 bases, J lost 5 bases, and 9 bases lay in between. CDR3 DNA sequence: TGTGCCACCAGTGATCCCAGCATGGAGACCCAGTACTTC. Its translation is CATSDPSMETQYF.

This clonotype was recorded at least ten times. The V and J genes are TRBV20-1 and TRBJ1-5; unclear D gene. The CDR3 sequence is 14 residues long. Germline V lookup: CDR1 DFQATT, CDR2 SNEGSKA (reference sequence). Trimming removed 5 bases at V and 3 bases at J, with 14 bases between. The CDR3 DNA is TGCAGTGCTTTCCTGTCCGGATACAATCAGCCCCAGCATTTT. This encodes CSAFLSGYNQPQHF.

This clonotype was detected ten times or more. The chain employs TRBV7-2 and TRBJ2-1, with 8 bases lining up with TRBD2. V trimming: 6 bases; J trimming: 4 bases; junction bases outside the gene matches: 8. The CDR3 covers 15 residues. Germline-derived CDR1 and CDR2 are SGHTA and FQGNSA. In DNA, the CDR3 is TGTGCCAGCAGGTATGGACTAGCCACGTACAATGAGCAGTTCTTC. This codes for CASRYGLATYNEQFF.

Concerning this clonotype: A junction boundary mismatches the germline segment, possibly from a read error. The gene calls are TRBV27 and TRBJ1-5; D gene uncertain. This CDR3 has 14 amino acids. Germline lookup yields CDR1 MNHEY and CDR2 SMNVEV (reference sequence). The CDR3 bases are TGTGCCAGCAGTTTCCGGGGTCGCAATCAGCTCCAGCATTTC. This sequence encodes CASSFRGRNQLQHF.

This clonotype was recorded at least ten times. This sequence joins TRBV5-1 and TRBJ1-1, with D possibly TRBD1 on 5 matching bases. This CDR3 contains 15 residues. V was clipped by 2 bases and J by 1 base, with 12 bases between them. Germline V gives CDR1 SGHRS, CDR2 YFSETQ. The CDR3 DNA reads as TGCGCCAGCAGCTTAGTTGGGGGGTCGAACACTGAAGCTTTCTTT. Translation: CASSLVGGSNTEAFF.

J is TRBJ1-2 and V is TRBV9; unclear D gene. This CDR3 is built from 15 residues. With 3 bases removed from V and 3 bases from J, the gap between germline ends came to 15 bases. CDR1 and CDR2 from the germline V gene are SGDLS and YYNGEE. CDR3 DNA: TGTGCCAGCAGCGCATCCGGGCCCGAGGACTATGGCTACACCTTC. This translates into CASSASGPEDYGYTF.

This clonotype was found many times. The chain couples TRBV10-3 to TRBJ2-7; TRBD2 aligns across 14 bases. CDR1 ENHRY and CDR2 SYGVKD come from the germline V gene. The CDR3 has 17 amino acids. V shed 3 bases and J 6 bases; nucleotides not matched to a gene: 10. This CDR3 is CAISDKGLAGAYSEQYF. In DNA, the CDR3 is TGTGCCATCAGTGATAAGGGACTAGCGGGAGCCTACAGCGAGCAGTACTTC.

This clonotype came up many times. The chain is built from TRBV15 and TRBJ2-7; D uncertain. CDR3 length equals 14 residues. V gave up 2 bases and J gave up 1 base, with 9 bases separating them. Germline CDR1 is LNHNV and CDR2 is YYDKDF (reference sequence). CDR3 residues: CATSRTGSSYEQYF. The CDR3 DNA follows: TGTGCCACCAGCAGAACCGGGTCATCCTACGAGCAGTACTTC.

In its sample, this clonotype was seen many times. V gene TRBV28 combines with J gene TRBJ2-1; D remains unclear. CDR3 size: 14 residues. V was shortened by 9 bases and J by 2 bases, with 14 bases between the two germline ends. CDR1 MDHEN and CDR2 SYDVKM come from the germline V gene. The CDR3 loop is CASLRPSTYNEQFF. The CDR3 DNA reads TGTGCCAGTTTGCGGCCCTCTACCTACAATGAGCAGTTCTTC.

Ten or more counts support this clonotype. The J gene is TRBJ2-3, the V gene TRBV12-3 or TRBV12-4, with 7 bases that match TRBD2. The CDR3 is 16 residues long. V shed 5 bases, J shed 4 bases, and the junction held 12 bases outside the gene matches. The CDR3 loop reads CASSLPFSGSADTQYF. DNA of the CDR3: TGTGCCAGCAGTCTCCCTTTTAGCGGGTCAGCAGATACGCAGTATTTT.